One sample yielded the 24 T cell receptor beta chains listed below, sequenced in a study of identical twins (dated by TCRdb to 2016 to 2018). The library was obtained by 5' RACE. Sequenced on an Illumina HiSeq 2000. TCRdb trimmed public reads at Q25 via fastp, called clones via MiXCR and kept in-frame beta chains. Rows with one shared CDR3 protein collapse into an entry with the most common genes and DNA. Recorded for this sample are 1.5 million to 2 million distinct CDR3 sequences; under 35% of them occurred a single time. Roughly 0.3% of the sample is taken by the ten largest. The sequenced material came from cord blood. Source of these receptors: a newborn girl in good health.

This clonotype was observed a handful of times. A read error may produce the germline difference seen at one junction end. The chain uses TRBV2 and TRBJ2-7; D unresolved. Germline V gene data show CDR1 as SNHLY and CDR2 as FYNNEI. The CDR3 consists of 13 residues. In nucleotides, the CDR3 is TGTGCCAGCAGTGAGTTGGGCTCCTACGTGCAGTACTTC. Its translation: CASSELGSYVQYF.

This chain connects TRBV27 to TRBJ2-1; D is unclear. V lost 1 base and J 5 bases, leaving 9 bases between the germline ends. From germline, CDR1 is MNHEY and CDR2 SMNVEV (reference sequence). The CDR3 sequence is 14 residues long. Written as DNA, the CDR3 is TGTGCCAGCAGTTTATTGACCACCGACAATGAGCAGTTCTTC. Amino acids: CASSLLTTDNEQFF.

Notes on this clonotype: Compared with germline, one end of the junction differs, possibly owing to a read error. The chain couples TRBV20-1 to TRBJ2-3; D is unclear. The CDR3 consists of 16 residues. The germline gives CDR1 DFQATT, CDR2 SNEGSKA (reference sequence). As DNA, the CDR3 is TGCAGTGCTAGTCCTCTCACACTCTCTGGCACAGATACGCGGTATTTT. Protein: CSASPLTLSGTDTRYF.

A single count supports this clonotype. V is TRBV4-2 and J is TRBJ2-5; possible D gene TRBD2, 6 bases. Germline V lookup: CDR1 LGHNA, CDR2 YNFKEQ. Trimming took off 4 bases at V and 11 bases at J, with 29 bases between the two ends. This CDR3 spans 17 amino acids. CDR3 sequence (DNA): TGTGCCAGCAGCCCCCGGTACCGGGACTTACCCTACAATGAGCAGTACTTC. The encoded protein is CASSPRYRDLPYNEQYF.

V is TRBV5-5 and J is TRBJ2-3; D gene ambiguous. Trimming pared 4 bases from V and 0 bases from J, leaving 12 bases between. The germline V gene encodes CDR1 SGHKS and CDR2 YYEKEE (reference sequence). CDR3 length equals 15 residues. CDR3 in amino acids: CASSRTLLSTDTQYF. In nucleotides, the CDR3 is TGTGCCAGCAGCCGTACTCTGCTGAGCACAGATACGCAGTATTTT.

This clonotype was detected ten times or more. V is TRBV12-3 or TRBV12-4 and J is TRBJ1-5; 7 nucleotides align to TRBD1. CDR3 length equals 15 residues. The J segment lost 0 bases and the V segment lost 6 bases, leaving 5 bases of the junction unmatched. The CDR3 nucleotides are TGTGCCAGCAGACCCGGGACAGCTAGCAATCAGCCCCAGCATTTT. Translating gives CASRPGTASNQPQHF.

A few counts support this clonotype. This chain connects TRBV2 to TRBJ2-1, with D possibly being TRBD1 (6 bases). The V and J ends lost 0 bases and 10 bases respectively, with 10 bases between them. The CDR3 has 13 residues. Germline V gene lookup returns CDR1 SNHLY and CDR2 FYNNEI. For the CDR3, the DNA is TGTGCCAGCAGTGAAGCAGGGGGACCCGAGCAGTTCTTC. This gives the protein CASSEAGGPEQFF.

CDR3 nucleotides: TGTGCCAGCAGTTATACGGCCTCAGCTAACTATGGCTACACCTTC. Residues: CASSYTASANYGYTF. V and J are TRBV11-2 and TRBJ1-2; D gene ambiguous. Germline loops: CDR1 SGHAT, CDR2 FQNNGV. The CDR3 spans 15 residues. Trimming cost V 6 bases and J 0 bases, with 14 bases left between them.

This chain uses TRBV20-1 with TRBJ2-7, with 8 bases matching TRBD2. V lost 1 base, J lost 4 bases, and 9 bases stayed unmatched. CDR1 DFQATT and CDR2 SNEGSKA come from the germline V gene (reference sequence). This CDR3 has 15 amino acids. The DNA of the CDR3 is TGCAGTGCTAGAGGGTCCCAGCGGGGGACATACGAGCAGTACTTC. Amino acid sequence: CSARGSQRGTYEQYF.

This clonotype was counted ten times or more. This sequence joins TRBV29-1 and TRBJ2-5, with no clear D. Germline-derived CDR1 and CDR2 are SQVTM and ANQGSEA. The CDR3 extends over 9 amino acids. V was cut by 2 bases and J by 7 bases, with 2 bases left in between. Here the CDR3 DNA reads TGCAGCGTTGAAAGGACCCAGTACTTC. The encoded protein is CSVERTQYF.

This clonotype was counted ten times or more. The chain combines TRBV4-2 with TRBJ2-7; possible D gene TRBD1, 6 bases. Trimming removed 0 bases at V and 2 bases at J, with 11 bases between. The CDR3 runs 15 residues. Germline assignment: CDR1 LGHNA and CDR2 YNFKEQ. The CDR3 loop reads CASSQDTDSPYEQYF. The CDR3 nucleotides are TGTGCCAGCAGCCAAGATACGGACAGCCCCTACGAGCAGTACTTC.

This chain's CDR3 is CASSATSGRVQDTQYF. CDR3 DNA sequence: TGTGCCAGCAGTGCGACTAGCGGGAGGGTTCAAGATACGCAGTATTTT. The rearrangement joins TRBV9 to TRBJ2-3, with 14 positions matching TRBD2. The trim removed 5 bases at V and 5 bases at J, leaving 7 bases unmatched. This CDR3 has 16 amino acids. Per germline, CDR1 SGDLS and CDR2 YYNGEE.

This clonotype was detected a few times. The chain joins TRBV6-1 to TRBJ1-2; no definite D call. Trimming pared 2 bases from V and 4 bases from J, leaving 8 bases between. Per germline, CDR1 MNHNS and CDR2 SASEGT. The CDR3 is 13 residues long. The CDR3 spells CASSETMGYGYTF. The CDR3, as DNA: TGTGCCAGCAGTGAAACTATGGGCTATGGCTACACCTTC.

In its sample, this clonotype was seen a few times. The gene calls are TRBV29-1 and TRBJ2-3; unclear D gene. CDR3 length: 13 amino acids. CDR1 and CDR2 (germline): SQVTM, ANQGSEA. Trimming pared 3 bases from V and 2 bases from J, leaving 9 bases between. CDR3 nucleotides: TGCAGCGTTGAGAGGCAGCTCACAGATACGCAGTATTTT. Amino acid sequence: CSVERQLTDTQYF.

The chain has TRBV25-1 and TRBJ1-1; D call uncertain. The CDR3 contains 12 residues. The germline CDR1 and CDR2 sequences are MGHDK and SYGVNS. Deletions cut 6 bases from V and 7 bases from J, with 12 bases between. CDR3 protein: CASRERRGEAFF. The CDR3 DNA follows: TGTGCCAGCAGAGAACGGCGAGGTGAAGCTTTCTTT.

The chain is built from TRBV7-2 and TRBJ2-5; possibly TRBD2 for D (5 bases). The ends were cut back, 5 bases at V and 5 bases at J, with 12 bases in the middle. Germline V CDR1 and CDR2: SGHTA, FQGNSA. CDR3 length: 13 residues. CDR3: CASSGRATETQYF. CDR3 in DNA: TGTGCCAGCAGCGGGAGAGCCACGGAGACCCAGTACTTC. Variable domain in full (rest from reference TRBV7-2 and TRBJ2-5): GAGVSQSPSNKVTEKGKDVELRCDPISGHTALYWYRQSLGQGLEFLIYFQGNSAPDKSGLPSDRFSAERTGGSVSTLTIQRTQQEDSAVYLCASSGRATETQYFGPGTRLLVL.

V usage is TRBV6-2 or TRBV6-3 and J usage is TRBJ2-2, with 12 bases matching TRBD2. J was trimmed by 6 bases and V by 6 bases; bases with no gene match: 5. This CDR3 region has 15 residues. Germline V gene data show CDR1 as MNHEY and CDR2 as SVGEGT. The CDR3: CASRRLAGVSGELFF. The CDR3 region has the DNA TGTGCCAGCAGAAGACTAGCGGGAGTGTCCGGGGAGCTGTTTTTT.

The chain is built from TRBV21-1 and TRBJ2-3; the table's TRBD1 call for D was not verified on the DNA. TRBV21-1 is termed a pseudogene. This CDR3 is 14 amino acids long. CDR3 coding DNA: TGTGCCAGCCCAGGGGGGCGGTCCACAGATACGCAGTATTTT. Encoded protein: CASPGGRSTDTQYF.

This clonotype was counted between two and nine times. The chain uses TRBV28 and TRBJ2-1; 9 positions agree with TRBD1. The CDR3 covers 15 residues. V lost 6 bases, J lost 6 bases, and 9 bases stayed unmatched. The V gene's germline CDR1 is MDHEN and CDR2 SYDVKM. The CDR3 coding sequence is TGTGCCAGCAGCCTAACCCTGACAGGGGGCAATGAGCAGTTCTTC. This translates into CASSLTLTGGNEQFF.

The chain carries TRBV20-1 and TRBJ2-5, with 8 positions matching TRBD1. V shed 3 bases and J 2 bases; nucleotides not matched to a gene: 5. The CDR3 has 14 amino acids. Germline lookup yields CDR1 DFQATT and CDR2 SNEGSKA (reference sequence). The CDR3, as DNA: TGCAGTGCTAGGGATGACAGGGGACAAGAGACCCAGTACTTC. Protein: CSARDDRGQETQYF.

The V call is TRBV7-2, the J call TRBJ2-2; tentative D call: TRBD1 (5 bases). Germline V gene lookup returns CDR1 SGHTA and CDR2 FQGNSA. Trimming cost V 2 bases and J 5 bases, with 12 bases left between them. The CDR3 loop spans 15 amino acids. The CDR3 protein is CASSLFGRETGELFF. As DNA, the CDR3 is TGTGCCAGCAGCTTATTTGGCAGGGAAACCGGGGAGCTGTTTTTT.

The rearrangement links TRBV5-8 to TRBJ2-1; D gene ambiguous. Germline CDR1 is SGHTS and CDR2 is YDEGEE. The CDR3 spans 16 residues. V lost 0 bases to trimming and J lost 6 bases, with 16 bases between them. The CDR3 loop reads CASSLVSGLLANEQFF. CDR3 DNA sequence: TGTGCCAGCAGCTTGGTATCCGGATTACTGGCCAATGAGCAGTTCTTC.

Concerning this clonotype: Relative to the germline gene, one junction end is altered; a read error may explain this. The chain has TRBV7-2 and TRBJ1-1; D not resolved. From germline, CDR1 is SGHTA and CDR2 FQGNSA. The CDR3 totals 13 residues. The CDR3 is CASSLRVNTEVFF. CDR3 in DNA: TGTGCCAGCAGCTTAAGAGTGAACACTGAAGTTTTCTTT.

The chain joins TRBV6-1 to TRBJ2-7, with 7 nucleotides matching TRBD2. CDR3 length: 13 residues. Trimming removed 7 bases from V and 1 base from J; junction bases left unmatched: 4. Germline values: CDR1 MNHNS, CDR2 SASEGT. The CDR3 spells CASMTGGSYEQYF. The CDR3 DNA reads TGTGCCAGCATGACGGGAGGATCCTACGAGCAGTACTTC.